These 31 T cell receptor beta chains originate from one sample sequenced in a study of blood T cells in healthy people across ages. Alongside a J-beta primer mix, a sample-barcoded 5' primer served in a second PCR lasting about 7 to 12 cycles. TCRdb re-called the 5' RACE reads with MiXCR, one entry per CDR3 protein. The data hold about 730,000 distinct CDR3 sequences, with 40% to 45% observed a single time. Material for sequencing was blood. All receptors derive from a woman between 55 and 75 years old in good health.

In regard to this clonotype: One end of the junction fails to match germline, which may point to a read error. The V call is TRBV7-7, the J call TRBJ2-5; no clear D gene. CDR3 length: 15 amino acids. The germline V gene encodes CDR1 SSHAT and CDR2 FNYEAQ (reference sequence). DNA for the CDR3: TGTGCTAGCAGCTTAGTGGGTGGTAGACAAGAGACCCAGTACTTC. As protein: CASSLVGGRQETQYF.

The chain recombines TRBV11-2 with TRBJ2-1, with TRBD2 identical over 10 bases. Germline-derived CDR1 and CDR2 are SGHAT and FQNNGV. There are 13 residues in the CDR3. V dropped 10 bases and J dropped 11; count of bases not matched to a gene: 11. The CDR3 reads CATSGGAVLKQFF. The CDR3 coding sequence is TGTGCCACAAGCGGGGGGGCCGTGTTAAAGCAGTTCTTC.

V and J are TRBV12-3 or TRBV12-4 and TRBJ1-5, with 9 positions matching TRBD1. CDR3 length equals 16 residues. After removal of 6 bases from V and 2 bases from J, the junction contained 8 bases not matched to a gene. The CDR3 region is CASSRTGGVGNQPQHF. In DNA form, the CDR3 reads TGTGCCAGCAGCCGCACAGGGGGCGTTGGCAATCAGCCCCAGCATTTT.

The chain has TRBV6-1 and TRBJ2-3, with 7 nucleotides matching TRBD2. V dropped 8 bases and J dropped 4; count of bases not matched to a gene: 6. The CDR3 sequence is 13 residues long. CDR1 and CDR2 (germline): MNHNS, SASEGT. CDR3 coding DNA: TGTGCCAGCGGGGAGGGCAGAGCAGATACGCAGTATTTT. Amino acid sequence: CASGEGRADTQYF.

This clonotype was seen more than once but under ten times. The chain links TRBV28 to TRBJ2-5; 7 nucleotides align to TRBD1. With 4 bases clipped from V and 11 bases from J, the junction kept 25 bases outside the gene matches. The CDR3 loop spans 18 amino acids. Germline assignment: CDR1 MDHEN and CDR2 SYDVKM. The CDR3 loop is CASSSVNRGQPKEGEQYF. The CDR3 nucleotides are TGTGCCAGCAGTTCAGTAAATCGGGGACAGCCAAAAGAGGGGGAGCAGTACTTC.

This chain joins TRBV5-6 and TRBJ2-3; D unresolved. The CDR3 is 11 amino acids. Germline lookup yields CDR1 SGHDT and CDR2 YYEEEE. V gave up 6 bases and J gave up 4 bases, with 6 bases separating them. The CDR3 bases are TGTGCCAGCACCCAATCAGATACGCAGTATTTT. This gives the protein CASTQSDTQYF.

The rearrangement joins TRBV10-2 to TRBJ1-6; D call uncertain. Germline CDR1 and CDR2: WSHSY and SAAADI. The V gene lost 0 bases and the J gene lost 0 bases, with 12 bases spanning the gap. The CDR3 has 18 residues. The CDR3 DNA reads TGCGCCAGCAGTGAGTCGACACACCGTAGCTCCTATAATTCACCCCTCCACTTT. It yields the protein CASSESTHRSSYNSPLHF.

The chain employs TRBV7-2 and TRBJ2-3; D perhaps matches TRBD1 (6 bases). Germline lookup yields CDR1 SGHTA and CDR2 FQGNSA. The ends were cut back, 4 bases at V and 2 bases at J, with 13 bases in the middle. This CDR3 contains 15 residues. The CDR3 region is CASSSGHLLTDTQYF. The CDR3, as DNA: TGTGCCAGCAGCTCGGGACACCTCCTCACAGATACGCAGTATTTT.

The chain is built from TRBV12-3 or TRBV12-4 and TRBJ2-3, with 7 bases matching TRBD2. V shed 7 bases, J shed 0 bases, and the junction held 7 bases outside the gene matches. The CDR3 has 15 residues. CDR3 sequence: CASTIAGSSTDTQYF. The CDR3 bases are TGTGCCAGCACCATAGCGGGCTCTAGCACAGATACGCAGTATTTT.

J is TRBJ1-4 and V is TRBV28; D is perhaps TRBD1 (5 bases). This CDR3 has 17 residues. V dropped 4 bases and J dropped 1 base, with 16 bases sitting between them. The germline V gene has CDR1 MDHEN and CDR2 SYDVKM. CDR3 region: CASSSGWGKETNEKLFF. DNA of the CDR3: TGTGCCAGCAGTTCGGGATGGGGGAAGGAAACTAATGAAAAACTGTTTTTT.

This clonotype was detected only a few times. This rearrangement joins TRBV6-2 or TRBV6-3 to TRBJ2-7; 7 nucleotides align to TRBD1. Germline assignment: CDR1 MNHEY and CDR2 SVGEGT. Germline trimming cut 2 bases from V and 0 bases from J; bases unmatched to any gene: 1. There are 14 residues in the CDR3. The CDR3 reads CASSYRGPSYEQYF. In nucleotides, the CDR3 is TGTGCCAGCAGTTACAGGGGGCCCTCCTACGAGCAGTACTTC.

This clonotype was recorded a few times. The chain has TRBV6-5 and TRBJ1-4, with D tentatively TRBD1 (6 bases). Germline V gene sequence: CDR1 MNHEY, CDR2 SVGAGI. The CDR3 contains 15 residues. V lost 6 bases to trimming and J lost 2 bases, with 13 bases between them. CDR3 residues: CASSRAGDTNEKLFF. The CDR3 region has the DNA TGTGCCAGCAGCCGCGCAGGGGACACTAATGAAAAACTGTTTTTT.

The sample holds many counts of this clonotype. The CDR3 region is CASSSRRTSGGLSSYEQYF. The CDR3 DNA sequence: TGTGCCAGCAGCTCGAGACGGACTAGCGGGGGCCTTAGCTCCTACGAGCAGTACTTC. The J gene is TRBJ2-7, the V gene TRBV12-3 or TRBV12-4; 13 bases line up with TRBD2. The CDR3 loop spans 19 amino acids. The ends lost 6 bases at V and 0 bases at J; junction bases unmatched: 14.

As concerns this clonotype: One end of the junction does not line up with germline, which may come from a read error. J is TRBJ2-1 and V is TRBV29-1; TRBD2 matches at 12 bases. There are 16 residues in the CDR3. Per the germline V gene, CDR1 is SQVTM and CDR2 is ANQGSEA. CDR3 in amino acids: CSVRGGLAGTINGQFF. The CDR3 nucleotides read TGCAGCGTTAGGGGGGGACTAGCGGGTACCATCAATGGGCAGTTCTTC.

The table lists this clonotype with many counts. The CDR3 is CSAGLKLSDTQYF. The DNA of the CDR3 is TGCAGTGCTGGGTTAAAACTGTCAGATACGCAGTATTTT. V and J are TRBV20-1 and TRBJ2-3; D call uncertain. The V end lost 5 bases, the J end lost 4 bases, and 13 bases lay between the germline ends. The CDR3 contains 13 residues. CDR1 is DFQATT, CDR2 SNEGSKA, per germline (reference sequence).

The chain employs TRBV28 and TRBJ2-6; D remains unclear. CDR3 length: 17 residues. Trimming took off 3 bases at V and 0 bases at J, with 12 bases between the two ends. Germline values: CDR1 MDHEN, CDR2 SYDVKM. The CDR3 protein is CASSFISLPSGANVLTF. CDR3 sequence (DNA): TGTGCCAGCAGTTTTATCAGCCTCCCCTCTGGGGCCAACGTCCTGACTTTC.

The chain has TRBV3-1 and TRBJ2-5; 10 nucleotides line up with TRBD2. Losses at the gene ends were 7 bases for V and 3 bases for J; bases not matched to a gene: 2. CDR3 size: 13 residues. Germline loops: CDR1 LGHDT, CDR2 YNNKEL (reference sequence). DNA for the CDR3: TGTGCCAGCAAACTAGCGGGAAAAGAGACCCAGTACTTC. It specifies CASKLAGKETQYF.

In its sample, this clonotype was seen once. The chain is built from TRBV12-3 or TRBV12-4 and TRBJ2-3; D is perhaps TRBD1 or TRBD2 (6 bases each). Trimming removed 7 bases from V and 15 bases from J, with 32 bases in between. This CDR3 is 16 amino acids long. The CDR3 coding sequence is TGTGCCAGCACCCGGAGGGGGGAGTTGGGCACAGATACGGAATATTTT. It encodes CASTRRGELGTDTEYF.

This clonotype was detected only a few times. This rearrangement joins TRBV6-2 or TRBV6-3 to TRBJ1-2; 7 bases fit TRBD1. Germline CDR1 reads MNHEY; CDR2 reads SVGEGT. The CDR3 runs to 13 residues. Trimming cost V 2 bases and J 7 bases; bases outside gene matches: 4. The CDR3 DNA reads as TGTGCCAGCAGTTACCGCCAGGGGGTTGGCTACACCTTC. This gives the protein CASSYRQGVGYTF.

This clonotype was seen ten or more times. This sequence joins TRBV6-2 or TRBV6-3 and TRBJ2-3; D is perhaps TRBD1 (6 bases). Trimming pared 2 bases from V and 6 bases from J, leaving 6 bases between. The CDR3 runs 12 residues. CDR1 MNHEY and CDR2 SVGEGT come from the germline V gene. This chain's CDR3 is CASSYRGDTQYF. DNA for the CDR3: TGTGCCAGCAGTTACAGGGGGGATACGCAGTATTTT.

DNA of the CDR3: TGTGCCAGCAGAGTGGAAGTGAACACTGAAGCTTTCTTT. It yields the protein CASRVEVNTEAFF. The V gene is TRBV6-1, the J gene TRBJ1-1, with D uncertain. CDR1 and CDR2 (germline): MNHNS, SASEGT. V lost 6 bases, J lost 0 bases, and 8 bases lay in between. The CDR3 length is 13 residues.

The CDR3 loop reads CASSLIAGGDTDTQYF. CDR3 DNA: TGTGCCAGCAGCCTGATAGCGGGGGGGGACACAGATACGCAGTATTTT. This chain joins TRBV3-1 and TRBJ2-3, with 11 bases that match TRBD2. This CDR3 is built from 16 residues. The ends lost 4 bases at V and 2 bases at J; junction bases unmatched: 5. Per germline, CDR1 LGHDT and CDR2 YNNKEL (reference sequence).

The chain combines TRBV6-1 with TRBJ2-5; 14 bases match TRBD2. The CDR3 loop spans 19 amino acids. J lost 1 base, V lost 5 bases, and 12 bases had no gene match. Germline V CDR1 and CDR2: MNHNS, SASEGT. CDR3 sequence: CASSPRGLAGAQTQETQYF. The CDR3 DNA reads TGTGCCAGCAGTCCCCGGGGACTAGCGGGGGCCCAAACCCAAGAGACCCAGTACTTC.

CDR3 residues: CASRDRGLDTQYF. The CDR3 DNA reads as TGTGCCAGCAGGGACAGGGGGTTAGATACGCAGTATTTT. The chain carries TRBV7-9 and TRBJ2-3; 10 bases align to TRBD1. The CDR3 sequence is 13 residues long. After removal of 6 bases from V and 5 bases from J, the junction contained 2 bases not matched to a gene. CDR1 is SEHNR and CDR2 is FQNEAQ in the germline V gene (reference sequence).

The CDR3 DNA follows: TGTGCCAGCAGTTACGGGGGGAGGTCAGATGAGCAGTTCTTC. Amino acids: CASSYGGRSDEQFF. The V call is TRBV6-2 or TRBV6-3, the J call TRBJ2-1; D is possibly TRBD2 (6 bases). Germline-derived CDR1 and CDR2 are MNHEY and SVGEGT. V lost 2 bases and J lost 8, with 13 bases in between. The CDR3 is made up of 14 amino acids.

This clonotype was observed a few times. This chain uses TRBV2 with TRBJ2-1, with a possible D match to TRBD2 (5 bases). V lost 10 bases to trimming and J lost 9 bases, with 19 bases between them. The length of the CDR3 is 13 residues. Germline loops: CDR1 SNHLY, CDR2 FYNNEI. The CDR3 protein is CANSQDLRTEQFF. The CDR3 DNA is TGTGCCAATTCTCAGGACTTGAGGACTGAGCAGTTCTTC.

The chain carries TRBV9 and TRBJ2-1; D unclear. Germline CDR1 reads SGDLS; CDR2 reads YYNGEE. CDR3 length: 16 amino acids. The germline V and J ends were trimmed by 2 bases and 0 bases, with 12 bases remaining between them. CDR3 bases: TGTGCCAGCAGCGTCGTCGACGGTTCCTCCTACAATGAGCAGTTCTTC. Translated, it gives CASSVVDGSSYNEQFF.

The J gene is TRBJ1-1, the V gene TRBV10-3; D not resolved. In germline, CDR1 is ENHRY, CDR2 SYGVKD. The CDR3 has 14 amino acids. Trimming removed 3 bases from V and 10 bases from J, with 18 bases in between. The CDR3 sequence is CAISEGQAERGAFF. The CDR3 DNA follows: TGTGCCATCAGTGAAGGGCAGGCGGAACGCGGAGCTTTCTTT.

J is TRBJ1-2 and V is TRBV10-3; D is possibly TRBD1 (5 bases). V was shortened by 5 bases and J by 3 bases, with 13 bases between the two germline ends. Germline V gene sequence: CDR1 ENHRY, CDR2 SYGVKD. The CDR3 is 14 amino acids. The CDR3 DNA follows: TGTGCCATCAGTACAGGAGGGAGGGACTATGGCTACACCTTC. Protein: CAISTGGRDYGYTF.

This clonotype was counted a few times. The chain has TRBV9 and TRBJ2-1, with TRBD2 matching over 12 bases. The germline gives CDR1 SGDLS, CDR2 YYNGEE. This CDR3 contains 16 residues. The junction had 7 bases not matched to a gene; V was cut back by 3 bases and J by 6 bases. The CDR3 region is CASSAPGTSGSNEQFF. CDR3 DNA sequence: TGTGCCAGCAGCGCCCCCGGGACTAGCGGGTCCAATGAGCAGTTCTTC. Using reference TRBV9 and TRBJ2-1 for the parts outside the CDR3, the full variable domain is DSGVTQTPKHLITATGQRVTLRCSPRSGDLSVYWYQQSLDQGLQFLIQYYNGEERAKGNILERFSAQQFPDLHSELNLSSLELGDSALYFCASSAPGTSGSNEQFFGPGTRLTVL.

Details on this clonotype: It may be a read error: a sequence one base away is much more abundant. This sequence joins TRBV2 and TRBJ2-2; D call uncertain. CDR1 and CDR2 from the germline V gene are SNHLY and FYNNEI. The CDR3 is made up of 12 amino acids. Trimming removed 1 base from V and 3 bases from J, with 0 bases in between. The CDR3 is CASSEDTGELFF. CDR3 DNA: TGTGCCAGCAGTGAAGACACCGGGGAGCTGTTTTTT.